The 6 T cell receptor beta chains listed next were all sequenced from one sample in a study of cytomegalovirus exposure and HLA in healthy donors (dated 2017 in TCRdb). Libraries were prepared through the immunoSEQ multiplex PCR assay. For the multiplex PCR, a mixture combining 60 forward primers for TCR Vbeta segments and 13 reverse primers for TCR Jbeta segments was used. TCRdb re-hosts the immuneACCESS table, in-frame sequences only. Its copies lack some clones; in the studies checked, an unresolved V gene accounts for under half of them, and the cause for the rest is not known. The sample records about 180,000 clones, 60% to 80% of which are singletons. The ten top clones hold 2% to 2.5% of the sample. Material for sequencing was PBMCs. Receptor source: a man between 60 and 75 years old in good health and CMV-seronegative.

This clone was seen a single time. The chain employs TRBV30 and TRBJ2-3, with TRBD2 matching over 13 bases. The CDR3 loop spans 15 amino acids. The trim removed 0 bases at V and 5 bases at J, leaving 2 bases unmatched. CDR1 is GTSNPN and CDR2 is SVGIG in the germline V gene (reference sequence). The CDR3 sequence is CAWSVGTSGIDTQYF. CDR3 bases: TGTGCCTGGAGTGTCGGGACTAGCGGGATAGATACGCAGTATTTT.

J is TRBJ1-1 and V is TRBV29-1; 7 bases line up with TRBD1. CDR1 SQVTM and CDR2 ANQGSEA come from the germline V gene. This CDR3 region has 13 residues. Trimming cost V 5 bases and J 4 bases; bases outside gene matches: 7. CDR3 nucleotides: TGCAGCGTTTCCGTGAGGGGGCTCACTGAAGCTTTCTTT. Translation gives CSVSVRGLTEAFF.

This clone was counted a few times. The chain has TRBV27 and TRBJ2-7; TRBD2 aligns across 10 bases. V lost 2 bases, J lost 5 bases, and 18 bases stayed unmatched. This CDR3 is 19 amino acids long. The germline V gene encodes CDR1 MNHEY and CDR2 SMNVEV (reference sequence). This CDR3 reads CASSLTLWHPSGRLHEQYF. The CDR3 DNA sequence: TGTGCCAGCAGTTTAACGCTCTGGCACCCTAGCGGGAGACTCCACGAGCAGTACTTC.

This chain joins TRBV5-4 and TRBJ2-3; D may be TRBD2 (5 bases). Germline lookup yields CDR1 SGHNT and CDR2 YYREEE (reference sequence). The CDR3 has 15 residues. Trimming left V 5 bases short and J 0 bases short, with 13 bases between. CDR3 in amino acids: CASRDQRRSTDTQYF. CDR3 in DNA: TGTGCCAGCAGGGACCAGCGGAGAAGCACAGATACGCAGTATTTT.

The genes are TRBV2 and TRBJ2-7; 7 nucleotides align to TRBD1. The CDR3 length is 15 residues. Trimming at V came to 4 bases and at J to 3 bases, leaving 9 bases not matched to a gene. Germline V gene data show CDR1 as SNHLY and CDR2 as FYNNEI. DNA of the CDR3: TGTGCCAGCAGTGTAACCCGGGACAGTAGCTACGAGCAGTACTTC. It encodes CASSVTRDSSYEQYF.

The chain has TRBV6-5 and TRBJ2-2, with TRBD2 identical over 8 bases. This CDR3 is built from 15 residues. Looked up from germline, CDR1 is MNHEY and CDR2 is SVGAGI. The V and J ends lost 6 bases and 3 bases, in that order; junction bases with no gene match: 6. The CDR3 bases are TGTGCCAGCAGCCTTCTAGCGGGTTACACCGGGGAGCTGTTTTTT. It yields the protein CASSLLAGYTGELFF.